The 23 T cell receptor beta chains listed next were all sequenced from one sample in a study of blood T cells in healthy people across ages. The authors ran a second PCR of about 7 to 12 cycles using a sample-barcoded 5' primer and a J-beta primer mix. TCRdb reprocessed the 5' RACE reads with MiXCR, giving one entry per CDR3 protein. The sample includes around 940,000 distinct CDR3 sequences, roughly 50% of them seen just once. The sequencing sample was made of blood. These receptor sequences come from an older woman in good health.

The rearrangement joins TRBV12-3 or TRBV12-4 to TRBJ1-2; TRBD1 matches at 9 bases. The CDR3 is 12 residues long. V lost 6 bases, J lost 11 bases, and 7 bases stayed unmatched. The CDR3 spells CASRSQGAGYTF. The CDR3 nucleotides are TGTGCCAGCAGGTCACAGGGGGCGGGTTACACCTTC.

The rearrangement joins TRBV10-3 to TRBJ2-7, with D possibly being TRBD1 (6 bases). V lost 3 bases to trimming and J lost 2 bases, with 14 bases between them. In germline, CDR1 is ENHRY, CDR2 SYGVKD. The CDR3 has 15 residues. The chain's CDR3 is CAISDYRAVTYEQYF. The CDR3 DNA reads TGTGCCATCAGTGACTACAGGGCCGTGACCTACGAGCAGTACTTC.

The chain carries TRBV6-5 and TRBJ2-3; D is uncertain. Germline V gene sequence: CDR1 MNHEY, CDR2 SVGAGI. The V end lost 4 bases, the J end lost 0 bases, and 14 bases lay between the germline ends. This CDR3 has 16 amino acids. CDR3 in DNA: TGTGCCAGCAGTTCCTTTCTCCTGACTAGCACAGATACGCAGTATTTT. Translating it yields CASSSFLLTSTDTQYF.

The V and J genes are TRBV18 and TRBJ2-3; unclear D gene. V dropped 9 bases and J dropped 2 bases, with 12 bases sitting between them. In germline, CDR1 is KGHSH, CDR2 LQKENI. The CDR3 totals 13 residues. This CDR3 reads CASSPQSTDTQYF. CDR3 nucleotides: TGTGCCAGTAGTCCTCAATCCACAGATACGCAGTATTTT.

The chain couples TRBV20-1 to TRBJ2-7; 7 bases map to TRBD2. CDR1 DFQATT and CDR2 SNEGSKA come from the germline V gene (reference sequence). V lost 3 bases to trimming and J lost 1 base; unmatched junction nucleotides: 0. The CDR3 spans 12 residues. This chain's CDR3 is CSARGLSYEQYF. The CDR3 region has the DNA TGCAGTGCTAGGGGACTATCCTACGAGCAGTACTTC.

The genes are TRBV2 and TRBJ2-5; weak D call: TRBD1 (6 bases). The CDR3 sequence is 11 residues long. The germline V gene encodes CDR1 SNHLY and CDR2 FYNNEI. Trimming shortened V by 3 bases and J by 11 bases, and 10 bases separated the two germline ends. The CDR3 region is CASSEGARQYF. CDR3 in DNA: TGTGCCAGCAGTGAGGGGGCCAGGCAGTACTTC.

The chain uses TRBV28 and TRBJ2-2, with D hard to call. The CDR3 runs 14 residues. The germline V gene encodes CDR1 MDHEN and CDR2 SYDVKM. V gave up 7 bases and J gave up 3 bases, with 12 bases separating them. This CDR3 reads CASMYRRHTGELFF. The CDR3, as DNA: TGTGCCAGCATGTACCGTCGGCACACCGGGGAGCTGTTTTTT.

This clonotype was picked up many times. The V call is TRBV7-9, the J call TRBJ2-3; no clear D gene. The CDR3 is 15 residues long. Trimming left V 3 bases short and J 1 base short, with 11 bases between. Germline CDR1 and CDR2: SEHNR and FQNEAQ (reference sequence). The CDR3 coding sequence is TGTGCCAGCAGCTTCCGTAACGCGCGCACAGATACGCAGTATTTT. The encoded protein is CASSFRNARTDTQYF.

This chain connects TRBV16 to TRBJ1-4; D is uncertain. The CDR3 length is 15 residues. Trimming removed 2 bases at V and 0 bases at J, with 7 bases between. Germline V lookup: CDR1 KGHSY, CDR2 FQNENV. The CDR3 region has the DNA TGTGCCAGCAGCCAAATGGAAGCAACTAATGAAAAACTGTTTTTT. Protein product: CASSQMEATNEKLFF.

The rearrangement uses TRBV25-1 and TRBJ2-5, with D perhaps TRBD1 (6 bases). TRBJ2-7 explains the end of the DNA better; the J call may be wrong. The CDR3 totals 15 residues. Germline loops: CDR1 MGHDK, CDR2 SYGVNS. DNA for the CDR3: TGTGCCAGCAGTGGCTCCGCAGGGGCATTCTACGAGCAGTACTTC. As protein: CASSGSAGAFYEQYF.

The chain joins TRBV28 to TRBJ1-1; D remains ambiguous. The CDR3 has 17 amino acids. Germline CDR1 MDHEN, CDR2 SYDVKM. V was pared by 2 bases and J by 6 bases, with 22 bases between. CDR3 sequence reads: CASSLGSFDPRFSEAFF. CDR3 in DNA: TGTGCCAGCAGTTTAGGATCGTTTGACCCACGCTTTTCTGAAGCTTTCTTT.

This clonotype turned up a few times. The V and J genes are TRBV7-9 and TRBJ2-7; perhaps TRBD2 as D (6 bases). V lost 1 base and J lost 11, with 12 bases in between. Per the germline V gene, CDR1 is SEHNR and CDR2 is FQNEAQ (reference sequence). The CDR3 covers 12 residues. The CDR3 bases are TGTGCCAGCAGCTTAGGGGACTCCCTTGAGTACTTC. Its translation: CASSLGDSLEYF.

To note about this clonotype: An end of the junction differs from the germline gene, which may be a read error. The V call is TRBV6-1, the J call TRBJ1-6, with 7 bases lining up with TRBD1. Germline assignment: CDR1 MNHNS and CDR2 SASEGT. This CDR3 has 14 amino acids. Here the CDR3 DNA reads TGTGCCAGCTTCCGGGACAGATATAATTCACCCCTACACTTT. This translates into CASFRDRYNSPLHF.

This chain links TRBV29-1 with TRBJ2-3; maybe TRBD2 (5 bases). With 6 bases removed from V and 4 bases from J, the gap between germline ends came to 11 bases. Germline values: CDR1 SQVTM, CDR2 ANQGSEA. The CDR3 is 12 amino acids. CDR3 residues: CSVLARADTQYF. CDR3 nucleotide sequence: TGCAGCGTGCTAGCTAGGGCAGATACGCAGTATTTT.

The chain employs TRBV4-3 and TRBJ2-3; the match to TRBD1 covers 8 bases. The V gene end was trimmed by 0 bases and the J gene end by 3 bases; junction bases not matched to a gene: 14. The germline V gene has CDR1 LGHNA and CDR2 YSLEER. CDR3 length: 19 residues. CDR3 protein: CASSQELPSWTGPTDTQYF. CDR3 sequence (DNA): TGCGCCAGCAGCCAAGAGCTCCCCTCTTGGACAGGGCCGACAGATACGCAGTATTTT.

The gene calls are TRBV4-3 and TRBJ2-3; no reliable D call. This CDR3 has 17 amino acids. CDR1 is LGHNA, CDR2 YSLEER, per germline. The ends were cut back, 0 bases at V and 1 base at J, with 14 bases in the middle. This chain's CDR3 is CASSQDQVVYGTDTQYF. As DNA, the CDR3 is TGCGCCAGCAGCCAAGATCAAGTGGTCTATGGCACAGATACGCAGTATTTT.

The rearrangement joins TRBV28 to TRBJ1-2; D gene uncertain. CDR3 length: 14 amino acids. Germline V gene sequence: CDR1 MDHEN, CDR2 SYDVKM. Trimming stripped 3 bases from V and 5 bases from J, with 13 bases between. CDR3: CASSLGRWAYGYTF. CDR3 DNA sequence: TGTGCCAGCAGTTTGGGCAGGTGGGCATATGGCTACACCTTC.

This chain connects TRBV7-9 to TRBJ1-4; D unclear. The CDR3 has 13 amino acids. Germline V gene data show CDR1 as SEHNR and CDR2 as FQNEAQ (reference sequence). V lost 5 bases to trimming and J lost 5 bases, with 9 bases between them. CDR3 in DNA: TGTGCCAGCAGCGTAGGGTGGAATGAAAAACTGTTTTTT. This sequence encodes CASSVGWNEKLFF.

This clonotype was observed a handful of times. V and J are TRBV27 and TRBJ2-3; 7 positions match TRBD1. Germline trimming cut 5 bases from V and 2 bases from J; bases unmatched to any gene: 7. Germline V gene lookup returns CDR1 MNHEY and CDR2 SMNVEV (reference sequence). The CDR3 length is 15 residues. CDR3 nucleotide sequence: TGTGCCAGCAGTCTAACAGGGGCTCCCACAGATACGCAGTATTTT. Encoded protein: CASSLTGAPTDTQYF.

V and J are TRBV5-1 and TRBJ2-3; D gene uncertain. The V and J ends lost 5 bases and 2 bases respectively, with 18 bases between them. The germline V gene encodes CDR1 SGHRS and CDR2 YFSETQ. The CDR3 has 16 amino acids. In DNA, the CDR3 is TGCGCCAGCAGGGCGGCGGCGATGACTGTCACAGATACGCAGTATTTT. Translation gives CASRAAAMTVTDTQYF.

V gene TRBV29-1 combines with J gene TRBJ2-1; possible D gene TRBD1, 5 bases. The CDR3 is 10 amino acids. V lost 7 bases and J 10 bases, leaving 11 bases between the germline ends. CDR1 is SQVTM, CDR2 ANQGSEA, per germline. The CDR3 DNA follows: TGCAGCGCAGGGTCTCGGGAGCAGTTCTTC. Translation: CSAGSREQFF.

The gene calls are TRBV2 and TRBJ2-5, with a possible D match to TRBD1 (5 bases). The germline gives CDR1 SNHLY, CDR2 FYNNEI. The length of the CDR3 is 14 residues. V lost 0 bases to trimming and J lost 5 bases, with 10 bases between them. CDR3: CASSEARGLETQYF. The CDR3, as DNA: TGTGCCAGCAGTGAAGCAAGGGGTCTGGAGACCCAGTACTTC.

The V and J genes are TRBV6-5 and TRBJ2-3; 7 positions match TRBD2. Germline V gives CDR1 MNHEY, CDR2 SVGAGI. This CDR3 has 15 amino acids. V was clipped by 8 bases and J by 3 bases; unmatched bases: 11. The CDR3 DNA reads TGTGCCAGCCGAGTGAGTAGGACTAGAACAGATACGCAGTATTTT. Its protein product is CASRVSRTRTDTQYF.